The clone carrying this TCR beta chain was seen ten or more times. Its antigen is unknown. All patients picked for sequencing had shown, by flow cytometry, an expansion of CD8+CD57+ cells. The cohort consisted entirely of patients having severe acquired aplastic anemia. This sample was taken from a study of CD8+CD57+ T cells in acquired aplastic anemia. The overall study: Recorded DNA amounts for sorted CD4+ and CD8+ cells had an average of 3.2 ug. Notes on the study in general: Patients and controls were found to share around 30 CD8+ CDR3 sequences.

With 5 bases removed from V and 8 bases from J, the gap between germline ends came to 12 bases. Germline CDR1 is LNHDA and CDR2 is SQIVND (reference sequence). This CDR3 is 13 amino acids long. Genomic DNA was employed as the template in profiling TCR beta VDJ and CDR3. MiXCR, applied by TCRdb to the reads, yields one record per CDR3 protein. The data contain a few hundred thousand distinct CDR3 sequences, approximately 32% of them singletons. The rearrangement links TRBV19 to TRBJ1-4; no reliable D call. This clonotype was obtained from a human donor with aplastic anemia. The sequencing sample was made of sorted CD4+, CD8+, or CD8+CD57+ T cells (not recorded which) from PBMCs. CDR3 sequence (DNA): TGTGCCAGTAGTGGAGAAGTGCGGGAAAAACTGTTTTTT. Translating gives CASSGEVREKLFF.